The clone carrying this T cell receptor (beta chain) is a singleton in its sample. The record originates from a study of somatic mutations in cytotoxic T cells in rheumatoid arthritis. Sequencing was performed with immunoSEQ multiplex PCR; in TCRdb, only in-frame clones are kept and a portion is missing. The sample has about 12,000 clones; roughly three quarters are singletons. This clonotype was sampled from a man aged 50-59 years in good health. The sequenced sample consisted of CD8+ T cells sorted from blood.

CDR3 nucleotide sequence: TGTGCCACCAAAGCCGAGACGCAGTATAATTCACCCCTCCACTTT. It codes for CATKAETQYNSPLHF. V and J are TRBV15 and TRBJ1-6; D call uncertain. V shed 7 bases and J shed 4 bases, with 14 bases lying between them. There are 15 residues in the CDR3. Germline CDR1 and CDR2: LNHNV and YYDKDF (reference sequence).